This TCR beta chain was documented in a study of blood T cell repertoires in COVID-19. The length of the CDR3 is 20 residues. V was pared by 1 base and J by 0 bases, with 15 bases of the junction left unmatched. From germline, CDR1 is LNHDA and CDR2 SQIVND (reference sequence). In the original processing: Reference gene primers were amplified, and this amplification served to estimate nucleated cell counts. The method was immunoSEQ multiplex PCR; TCRdb's version includes in-frame clones alone and lacks a portion of them. V, J and clone size are those of that table, while D and trimming were read from the DNA. The repertoire holds some 150,000 clones, with around 84% as singletons.

V usage is TRBV19 and J usage is TRBJ2-3, with 8 nucleotides matching TRBD2. Sequencing used peripheral blood. This clonotype originated in a human donor with acute or convalescent COVID-19. The donor label of this sample is uncertain. CDR3 protein: CASSIAPGSVSGTSTDTQYF. CDR3 bases: TGTGCCAGTAGTATAGCCCCGGGTTCAGTTAGCGGGACCAGCACAGATACGCAGTATTTT.